The 29 T cell receptor beta chains reported below all come from one sample, sequenced in a study of shared clonotypes between healthy human individuals. Libraries were prepared by immunoSEQ multiplex PCR; TCRdb keeps only in-frame clonotypes and omits some of them. Of about 380,000 clones listed, approximately 97% are singletons. What was sequenced was memory CD8+ T cells sorted from blood. Subset defined: CD45RO+ cells pooled with CCR7-negative TemRA cells. Every receptor here comes from a young man in good health.

The rearrangement links TRBV9 to TRBJ2-3; D remains unclear. Per the germline V gene, CDR1 is SGDLS and CDR2 is YYNGEE. The CDR3 has 13 amino acids. V shed 0 bases and J shed 2 bases, with 4 bases lying between them. The CDR3 nucleotides read TGTGCCAGCAGCGTAGAAGCCACAGATACGCAGTATTTT. Translation gives CASSVEATDTQYF.

The V call is TRBV27, the J call TRBJ2-7; TRBD2 agrees at 13 bases. The junction had 5 bases not matched to a gene; V was cut back by 2 bases and J by 4 bases. This CDR3 has 16 amino acids. Germline V gene lookup returns CDR1 MNHEY and CDR2 SMNVEV (reference sequence). CDR3 in amino acids: CASSLRTSGSPYEQYF. The CDR3 nucleotides read TGTGCCAGCAGTTTAAGGACTAGCGGGAGTCCTTACGAGCAGTACTTC.

This clone was counted a few times. CDR3 DNA: TGTGCCAGCTCACCACCCAACAGGGGTCGGACTGAAGCTTTCTTT. Translated, it gives CASSPPNRGRTEAFF. The chain combines TRBV18 with TRBJ1-1; 7 nucleotides agree with TRBD1. The CDR3 has 15 amino acids. Per germline, CDR1 KGHSH and CDR2 LQKENI. V lost 0 bases to trimming and J lost 5 bases; unmatched junction nucleotides: 6.

This clone is a singleton in its sample. The CDR3 DNA follows: TGTGCCAGCAGCTTAACCCTCCCCTCCTGGAGCGTCTCTGGGGCCAACGTCCTGACTTTC. It is translated as CASSLTLPSWSVSGANVLTF. The chain uses TRBV7-3 and TRBJ2-6; D remains ambiguous. Germline CDR1 is SGHTA and CDR2 is FQGTGA. V lost 0 bases and J lost 0, with 18 bases in between. The CDR3 totals 20 residues.

The chain carries TRBV6-1 and TRBJ2-7, with D unresolved. The V and J ends lost 4 bases and 0 bases respectively, with 13 bases between them. CDR3 length equals 15 residues. Germline V gene data show CDR1 as MNHNS and CDR2 as SASEGT. CDR3 loop: CASSAGPLSSYEQYF. CDR3 DNA: TGTGCCAGCAGTGCTGGACCCCTGAGCTCCTACGAGCAGTACTTC.

CDR3 in amino acids: CAIRGAENQPQHF. The CDR3 DNA sequence: TGTGCCATCAGGGGAGCGGAGAATCAGCCCCAGCATTTT. The chain carries TRBV10-3 and TRBJ1-5; D unresolved. The CDR3 is 13 residues long. V lost 6 bases to trimming and J lost 4 bases, with 10 bases between them. Per the germline V gene, CDR1 is ENHRY and CDR2 is SYGVKD.

The V gene is TRBV29-1, the J gene TRBJ2-3, with 7 nucleotides matching TRBD2. Germline CDR1 reads SQVTM; CDR2 reads ANQGSEA. Unmatched junction bases numbered 15, after V lost 2 bases and J lost 4 bases. There are 17 residues in the CDR3. CDR3 nucleotides: TGCAGCGTTGAATCGGGAGGCCCCCTTGGAGGCTCAGATACGCAGTATTTT. Its translation: CSVESGGPLGGSDTQYF.

V and J are TRBV11-2 and TRBJ2-7; D may be TRBD1 or TRBD2 (5 bases each). Germline loops: CDR1 SGHAT, CDR2 FQNNGV. V shed 3 bases and J shed 5 bases, with 11 bases lying between them. The CDR3 is made up of 13 amino acids. This CDR3 is CASSLSRDHEQYF. The DNA of the CDR3 is TGTGCCAGCAGCTTGTCCAGGGACCACGAGCAGTACTTC.

This chain links TRBV28 with TRBJ1-3, with TRBD1 as a possible D gene (6 bases). CDR3 length equals 15 residues. The germline V gene encodes CDR1 MDHEN and CDR2 SYDVKM. The germline V and J ends were trimmed by 0 bases and 5 bases, with 11 bases remaining between them. As DNA, the CDR3 is TGTGCCAGCAGTTTATGGGGGGGCGTTCGAAACACCATATATTTT. Translation: CASSLWGGVRNTIYF.

The J gene is TRBJ2-4, the V gene TRBV30, with D uncertain. Per the germline V gene, CDR1 is GTSNPN and CDR2 is SVGIG (reference sequence). V was cut by 0 bases and J by 7 bases, with 4 bases left in between. The CDR3 loop spans 11 amino acids. The CDR3 region is CAWSVSNIQYF. The CDR3 bases are TGTGCCTGGAGTGTCAGCAACATTCAGTACTTC.

The rearrangement uses TRBV4-1 and TRBJ1-2; D may be TRBD1 (6 bases). CDR3 length equals 14 residues. V lost 1 base and J 2 bases, leaving 8 bases between the germline ends. Looked up from germline, CDR1 is MGHRA and CDR2 is YSYEKL. CDR3 nucleotides: TGCGCCAGCAGCCAAGCGAGGGGGAACTATGGCTACACCTTC. It encodes CASSQARGNYGYTF.

The chain combines TRBV28 with TRBJ2-6, with TRBD1 as a possible D gene (6 bases). Trimming removed 9 bases at V and 0 bases at J, with 18 bases between. CDR3 length equals 17 residues. Germline-derived CDR1 and CDR2 are MDHEN and SYDVKM. The CDR3 bases are TGTGCCAGTCGAGGCAGGACAGCACTCTCTGGGGCCAACGTCCTGACTTTC. This gives the protein CASRGRTALSGANVLTF.

The chain carries TRBV2 and TRBJ1-2; D is possibly TRBD1 (5 bases). V was cut by 11 bases and J by 0 bases, with 19 bases left in between. The germline V gene has CDR1 SNHLY and CDR2 FYNNEI. The CDR3 covers 15 residues. CDR3 coding DNA: TGTGCCGCACCCCCGACAGTGGGACCTAACTATGGCTACACCTTC. Protein sequence: CAAPPTVGPNYGYTF.

This rearrangement joins TRBV9 to TRBJ2-3; D tentatively fits TRBD1 or TRBD2 (6 bases each). Germline-derived CDR1 and CDR2 are SGDLS and YYNGEE. The CDR3 sequence is 12 residues long. The V gene lost 4 bases and the J gene lost 6 bases, with 9 bases spanning the gap. CDR3 protein: CASSLGGDTQYF. DNA for the CDR3: TGTGCCAGCAGCTTAGGGGGGGATACGCAGTATTTT.

This clone was detected once. The gene calls are TRBV7-6 and TRBJ2-2, with TRBD2 matching over 8 bases. Germline V gene data show CDR1 as SGHVS and CDR2 as FNYEAQ. This CDR3 has 15 residues. V gave up 2 bases and J gave up 6 bases; unmatched junction bases: 5. CDR3 residues: CASSLTSGGAGELFF. The CDR3 DNA follows: TGTGCCAGCAGCTTAACTAGCGGTGGGGCCGGGGAGCTGTTTTTT.

This chain joins TRBV30 and TRBJ1-2, with a possible D match to TRBD1 (5 bases). V lost 0 bases to trimming and J lost 8 bases, with 10 bases between them. The germline gives CDR1 GTSNPN, CDR2 SVGIG (reference sequence). The CDR3 is 12 residues long. In DNA, the CDR3 is TGTGCCTGGAGTGTCGGGGGAATCGGCTACACCTTC. This gives the protein CAWSVGGIGYTF.

V and J are TRBV4-2 and TRBJ2-4, with 7 bases fitting TRBD2. Germline loops: CDR1 LGHNA, CDR2 YNFKEQ. The J segment lost 3 bases and the V segment lost 1 base, leaving 6 bases of the junction unmatched. The CDR3 has 16 residues. The CDR3 bases are TGTGCCAGCAGCCAAGTCGGGCGGGAGAGCAAAAACATTCAGTACTTC. Residues: CASSQVGRESKNIQYF.

V gene TRBV18 combines with J gene TRBJ2-7; D unclear. V was clipped by 1 base and J by 1 base, with 5 bases between them. There are 13 residues in the CDR3. The V gene's germline CDR1 is KGHSH and CDR2 LQKENI. For the CDR3, the DNA is TGTGCCAGCTCACCACTCCCGTCCTACGAGCAGTACTTC. This sequence encodes CASSPLPSYEQYF.

The CDR3 is CAISDRTLGSEQYF. CDR3 coding DNA: TGTGCCATCAGTGATCGGACTCTGGGGTCCGAGCAGTACTTC. The chain uses TRBV10-3 and TRBJ2-7, with TRBD2 as a possible D gene (5 bases). CDR1 and CDR2 (germline): ENHRY, SYGVKD. Trimming took 3 bases from V and 6 from J, leaving 15 bases between them. The CDR3 runs to 14 residues.

The chain couples TRBV11-1 to TRBJ1-2; D is possibly TRBD1 (6 bases). Germline V CDR1 and CDR2: SGHAT, FQDESV (reference sequence). The CDR3 sequence is 13 residues long. Trimming left V 3 bases short and J 4 bases short, with 9 bases between. This chain's CDR3 is CASSLGGGYGYTF. The DNA of the CDR3 is TGTGCCAGCAGCTTGGGGGGCGGCTATGGCTACACCTTC. Filled out from reference TRBV11-1 and TRBJ1-2, the complete variable domain reads EAEVAQSPRYKITEKSQAVAFWCDPISGHATLYWYRQILGQGPELLVQFQDESVVDDSQLPKDRFSAERLKGVDSTLKIQPAELGDSAMYLCASSLGGGYGYTFGSGTRLTVV.

The chain links TRBV2 to TRBJ2-7; 8 bases line up with TRBD1. V trimming: 6 bases; J trimming: 3 bases; junction bases outside the gene matches: 7. The length of the CDR3 is 14 residues. The V gene's germline CDR1 is SNHLY and CDR2 FYNNEI. CDR3: CASRGQAVNYEQYF. CDR3 nucleotides: TGTGCCAGCAGGGGACAGGCCGTCAACTACGAGCAGTACTTC.

The chain uses TRBV15 and TRBJ2-1; 7 bases fit TRBD2. The CDR3 extends over 15 amino acids. Germline assignment: CDR1 LNHNV and CDR2 YYDKDF (reference sequence). Germline trimming cut 1 base from V and 5 bases from J; bases unmatched to any gene: 5. The CDR3 coding sequence is TGTGCCACCAGCAGAGCGGCTAGCGGACACAATGAGCAGTTCTTC. As protein: CATSRAASGHNEQFF.

V usage is TRBV28 and J usage is TRBJ2-7; TRBD1 matches 8 bases. CDR3 length equals 18 residues. Trimming cost V 7 bases and J 4 bases; bases outside gene matches: 21. Germline V gene lookup returns CDR1 MDHEN and CDR2 SYDVKM. In nucleotides, the CDR3 is TGTGCCAGCACCCAACAGGGGGGACTGGGCGCGGGTAGGTACGAGCAGTACTTC. Amino acids: CASTQQGGLGAGRYEQYF.

The genes are TRBV29-1 and TRBJ2-5, with D possibly matching TRBD1 (7 bases). Germline loops: CDR1 SQVTM, CDR2 ANQGSEA. The CDR3 totals 16 residues. Trimming removed 5 bases at V and 1 base at J, with 20 bases between. CDR3 in amino acids: CSVFLQGDLLQETQYF. The CDR3 DNA reads as TGCAGCGTTTTTCTCCAGGGGGACTTACTCCAAGAGACCCAGTACTTC.

This chain connects TRBV15 to TRBJ2-3; D possibly uses TRBD1 or TRBD2 (6 bases each). Trimming removed 0 bases at V and 5 bases at J, with 24 bases between. This CDR3 region has 19 residues. The germline gives CDR1 LNHNV, CDR2 YYDKDF (reference sequence). CDR3 residues: CATSREGGTSSAARDTQYF. CDR3 DNA: TGTGCCACCAGCAGAGAAGGGGGAACTAGCTCCGCGGCTAGAGATACGCAGTATTTT.

The V gene is TRBV5-1, the J gene TRBJ2-3; D may be TRBD2 (6 bases). CDR3 length: 18 residues. Per germline, CDR1 SGHRS and CDR2 YFSETQ. V gave up 4 bases and J gave up 1 base, with 22 bases separating them. The DNA for the CDR3 is TGCGCCAGCAGCAGTGGACGTACCGGGACTCGACGCACAGATACGCAGTATTTT. Amino acids: CASSSGRTGTRRTDTQYF.

The CDR3 sequence is CASSDSNSEETQYF. CDR3 DNA: TGTGCCAGCAGTGACTCAAACTCCGAGGAGACCCAGTACTTC. The rearrangement links TRBV6-4 to TRBJ2-5, with D unclear. This CDR3 is 14 amino acids long. V lost 0 bases and J 5 bases, leaving 10 bases between the germline ends. CDR1 and CDR2 from the germline V gene are MRHNA and SNTAGT.

The chain has TRBV7-9 and TRBJ1-5; D remains unclear. The CDR3 has 14 amino acids. CDR1 SEHNR and CDR2 FQNEAQ come from the germline V gene (reference sequence). V gave up 0 bases and J gave up 9 bases, with 12 bases separating them. CDR3: CASSLAGVLSPQHF. The CDR3 DNA follows: TGTGCCAGCAGCTTAGCTGGGGTTTTATCGCCCCAGCATTTT.

The chain joins TRBV30 to TRBJ1-5, with D perhaps matching TRBD1 (5 bases). Germline V gene sequence: CDR1 GTSNPN, CDR2 SVGIG (reference sequence). V was trimmed by 0 bases and J by 6 bases, leaving 15 bases between them. The CDR3 spans 15 residues. The CDR3, as DNA: TGTGCCTGGAGTGTGGGTCAGGGTGAGGTTCAGCCCCAGCATTTT. It specifies CAWSVGQGEVQPQHF.